Shown below are 31 T cell receptor beta chains from a single sample sequenced in a study of T cell responses to AZD1222 COVID-19 vaccine. Clones were read by immunoSEQ multiplex PCR, and TCRdb kept only the in-frame ones, dropping some. The table records roughly 81,000 clones, over 80% of them present only once. Material: peripheral blood, obtained on day 0 of AZD1222 vaccination. The receptors here all came from an adult in good health.

The J gene is TRBJ1-2, the V gene TRBV12-3 or TRBV12-4, with D possibly TRBD1 on 5 matching bases. V was trimmed by 8 bases and J by 5 bases, leaving 15 bases between them. This CDR3 is built from 13 residues. The CDR3 DNA follows: TGTGCCAGCTCATCGGACAAGATATATGGCTACACCTTC. Its translation is CASSSDKIYGYTF.

This chain uses TRBV2 with TRBJ2-2; maybe TRBD2 (5 bases). The CDR3 runs 15 residues. Trimming removed 7 bases at V and 5 bases at J, with 17 bases between. Germline-derived CDR1 and CDR2 are SNHLY and FYNNEI. The CDR3 DNA sequence: TGTGCCAGCACGGGCGGGTCCCTGAGTACCGGGGAGCTGTTTTTT. Translated: CASTGGSLSTGELFF.

This chain connects TRBV7-8 to TRBJ1-2, with TRBD1 identical over 10 bases. The CDR3 extends over 12 amino acids. Germline CDR1 reads SGHVS; CDR2 reads FQNEAQ. V dropped 8 bases and J dropped 6; count of bases not matched to a gene: 3. The CDR3 sequence: CASEGQGDGYTF. The CDR3 DNA is TGTGCCAGCGAAGGACAGGGGGATGGCTACACCTTC. The full variable domain, completed using reference TRBV7-8 and TRBJ1-2, is GAGVSQSPRYKVAKRGQDVALRCDPISGHVSLFWYQQALGQGPEFLTYFQNEAQLDKSGLPSDRFFAERPEGSVSTLKIQRTQQEDSAVYLCASEGQGDGYTFGSGTRLTVV.

This chain uses TRBV7-9 with TRBJ2-1, with 8 bases matching TRBD2. The CDR3 consists of 17 residues. Germline assignment: CDR1 SEHNR and CDR2 FQNEAQ (reference sequence). V trimming: 0 bases; J trimming: 4 bases; junction bases outside the gene matches: 8. The CDR3 DNA follows: TGTGCCAGCAGCTTAGCGCGGGCTAGCGGGTATTACAATGAGCAGTTCTTC. Translated: CASSLARASGYYNEQFF.

This chain uses TRBV29-1 with TRBJ2-3, with a tentative D call TRBD2 (6 bases). This CDR3 spans 15 amino acids. Trimming left V 1 base short and J 3 bases short, with 14 bases between. Germline CDR1 SQVTM, CDR2 ANQGSEA. CDR3 sequence (DNA): TGCAGCGTTGAAGTAGTGATGGGGAGGACAGATACGCAGTATTTT. This gives the protein CSVEVVMGRTDTQYF.

This CDR3 is CASTRQGGISGANVLTF. The CDR3 nucleotides read TGTGCCAGCACCAGACAGGGGGGTATCTCTGGGGCCAACGTCCTGACTTTC. This sequence joins TRBV7-9 and TRBJ2-6, with 9 bases matching TRBD1. Trimming took 7 bases from V and 0 from J; bases not matched to a gene: 7. There are 17 residues in the CDR3. Per the germline V gene, CDR1 is SEHNR and CDR2 is FQNEAQ (reference sequence).

The CDR3 bases are TGTGCCAGCAGCTTAGACCTCGGCAGGGGGGGTCATGGCTACACCTTC. It translates to CASSLDLGRGGHGYTF. The chain carries TRBV13 and TRBJ1-2; 7 positions agree with TRBD1. CDR3 length equals 16 residues. J was trimmed by 6 bases and V by 1 base; bases with no gene match: 11. Germline V gives CDR1 PRHDT, CDR2 FYEKMQ (reference sequence).

This chain joins TRBV11-3 and TRBJ2-2, with TRBD2 matching over 11 bases. Germline V gives CDR1 SGHNT, CDR2 YENEEA. The V and J ends lost 4 bases and 6 bases, in that order; junction bases with no gene match: 16. CDR3 length: 19 amino acids. For the CDR3, the DNA is TGTGCCAGCAGCTCCAGGACCTCTACTAGCGGGAGTTCGTCCGGGGAGCTGTTTTTT. Translating it yields CASSSRTSTSGSSSGELFF. The variable domain in full, with the rest retrieved from reference TRBV11-3 and TRBJ2-2, is EAGVVQSPRYKIIEKKQPVAFWCNPISGHNTLYWYLQNLGQGPELLIRYENEEAVDDSQLPKDRFSAERLKGVDSTLKIQPAELGDSAVYLCASSSRTSTSGSSSGELFFGEGSRLTVL.

This rearrangement joins TRBV18 to TRBJ2-3; possible D gene TRBD2, 6 bases. The CDR3 is 15 amino acids. Looked up from germline, CDR1 is KGHSH and CDR2 is LQKENI. V was pared by 10 bases and J by 3 bases, with 20 bases between. The CDR3 region is CAKPYMGEETDTQYF. The DNA of the CDR3 is TGTGCCAAACCCTATATGGGGGAGGAAACAGATACGCAGTATTTT. Complete variable domain (other parts from reference TRBV18 and TRBJ2-3): NAGVMQNPRHLVRRRGQEARLRCSPMKGHSHVYWYRQLPEEGLKFMVYLQKENIIDESGMPKERFSAEFPKEGPSILRIQQVVRGDSAAYFCAKPYMGEETDTQYFGPGTRLTVL.

A single count supports this clone. The rearrangement joins TRBV28 to TRBJ2-7, with a possible D match to TRBD1 (6 bases). This CDR3 has 13 residues. V lost 5 bases and J lost 4, with 12 bases in between. The V gene's germline CDR1 is MDHEN and CDR2 SYDVKM. The CDR3 spells CASSLPGTYEQYF. CDR3 DNA: TGTGCCAGCAGTCTGCCCGGGACATACGAGCAGTACTTC.

The chain combines TRBV7-9 with TRBJ1-3, with D maybe TRBD1 (5 bases). V shed 5 bases and J shed 0 bases, with 17 bases lying between them. There are 17 residues in the CDR3. Per germline, CDR1 SEHNR and CDR2 FQNEAQ (reference sequence). This chain's CDR3 is CASSPRTAGSSGNTIYF. In nucleotides, the CDR3 is TGTGCCAGCAGCCCCCGCACCGCAGGGTCCTCTGGAAACACCATATATTTT.

This rearrangement joins TRBV2 to TRBJ1-5, with 7 bases aligning to TRBD1. V was pared by 1 base and J by 3 bases, with 3 bases of the junction left unmatched. The germline gives CDR1 SNHLY, CDR2 FYNNEI. This CDR3 spans 15 amino acids. The CDR3 DNA follows: TGTGCCAGCAGTGAAGTTCAGGGGGTCAATCAGCCCCAGCATTTT. Protein: CASSEVQGVNQPQHF.

V gene TRBV28 combines with J gene TRBJ1-4; D gene ambiguous. With 7 bases removed from V and 0 bases from J, the gap between germline ends came to 12 bases. The CDR3 spans 15 residues. Germline V gene lookup returns CDR1 MDHEN and CDR2 SYDVKM. DNA of the CDR3: TGTGCCAGCAACCCTTGGGTTTCAACTAATGAAAAACTGTTTTTT. This encodes CASNPWVSTNEKLFF.

The chain couples TRBV3-1 (or the pseudogene TRBV3-2) to TRBJ2-1; possible D gene TRBD2, 5 bases. CDR3 length: 17 amino acids. V lost 1 base, J lost 2 bases, and 15 bases lay in between. Germline V gene lookup returns CDR1 LGHDT and CDR2 YNNKEL (reference sequence). The CDR3 coding sequence is TGTGCCAGCAGCCAAGCTTTGAGGGCCCCGACCTACAATGAGCAGTTCTTC. Its translation is CASSQALRAPTYNEQFF.

This sequence joins TRBV5-4 and TRBJ2-2; possibly TRBD1 for D (6 bases). Deletions cut 2 bases from V and 2 bases from J, with 13 bases between. CDR1 and CDR2 (germline): SGHNT, YYREEE (reference sequence). This CDR3 contains 16 residues. CDR3 amino acids: CASSFVRGANTGELFF. DNA of the CDR3: TGTGCCAGCAGCTTTGTCAGGGGCGCCAACACCGGGGAGCTGTTTTTT.

The chain links TRBV9 to TRBJ1-1, with unresolved D. V was clipped by 4 bases and J by 1 base, with 11 bases between them. The CDR3 length is 14 residues. Per the germline V gene, CDR1 is SGDLS and CDR2 is YYNGEE. The CDR3 spells CASSPFMGNTEAFF. CDR3 in DNA: TGTGCCAGCAGCCCTTTTATGGGGAACACTGAAGCTTTCTTT.

The V and J genes are TRBV4-2 and TRBJ1-2; D perhaps matches TRBD1 (5 bases). Germline CDR1 and CDR2: LGHNA and YNFKEQ. V was shortened by 0 bases and J by 8 bases, with 16 bases between the two germline ends. This CDR3 spans 15 amino acids. As DNA, the CDR3 is TGTGCCAGCAGCCAAGATGCGGGGGGTAGCTTGGGCTACACCTTC. Protein product: CASSQDAGGSLGYTF.

This chain's CDR3 is CASSFRLNPYEQYF. The DNA of the CDR3 is TGTGCCAGCAGTTTTAGACTCAATCCCTACGAGCAGTACTTC. The chain employs TRBV28 and TRBJ2-7; D is unresolved. V gave up 3 bases and J gave up 2 bases, with 11 bases separating them. The CDR3 runs to 14 residues. Per the germline V gene, CDR1 is MDHEN and CDR2 is SYDVKM.

This chain uses TRBV21-1 with TRBJ2-1; the table's D call, TRBD2, has no DNA check behind it. TRBV21-1 is an annotated pseudogene. The CDR3 loop spans 18 amino acids. The CDR3 spells CASSNVSGSGVSYNEQFF. CDR3 DNA sequence: TGTGCCAGCAGCAACGTCAGCGGGAGTGGGGTCTCCTACAATGAGCAGTTCTTC.

The V and J genes are TRBV3-1 (or the pseudogene TRBV3-2) and TRBJ2-7; D is undetermined. The CDR3 loop spans 16 amino acids. The V end was cut by 1 base, the J end by 5 bases, with 18 bases between. Germline V CDR1 and CDR2: LGHDT, YNNKEL (reference sequence). Here the CDR3 reads CASSQVAGSPLDEQYF. CDR3 coding DNA: TGTGCCAGCAGCCAAGTTGCCGGGTCTCCCCTCGACGAGCAGTACTTC.

V and J are TRBV30 and TRBJ1-6, with a tentative D call TRBD1 (5 bases). The CDR3 covers 15 residues. Germline CDR1 and CDR2: GTSNPN and SVGIG (reference sequence). The V end lost 0 bases, the J end lost 7 bases, and 13 bases lay between the germline ends. CDR3 amino acids: CAWSVLTGVNSPLHF. In nucleotides, the CDR3 is TGTGCCTGGAGTGTACTAACAGGAGTCAATTCACCCCTCCACTTT.

J is TRBJ1-3 and V is TRBV2, with 9 bases fitting TRBD1. Germline V gives CDR1 SNHLY, CDR2 FYNNEI. The CDR3 spans 17 residues. V dropped 6 bases and J dropped 0; count of bases not matched to a gene: 9. The CDR3 reads CASSRRGTGISGNTIYF. CDR3 in DNA: TGTGCCAGCAGCCGACGTGGGACAGGGATCTCTGGAAACACCATATATTTT.

The J gene is TRBJ1-5, the V gene TRBV28; D call uncertain. Germline CDR1 reads MDHEN; CDR2 reads SYDVKM. This CDR3 has 15 residues. Between the trimmed V and J ends, which lost 4 bases and 2 bases, there was a span of 12 bases. The CDR3 sequence: CASSSPRQGNQPQHF. CDR3 coding DNA: TGTGCCAGCAGTTCCCCGAGGCAGGGCAATCAGCCCCAGCATTTT.

This sequence joins TRBV7-8 and TRBJ2-7; 9 bases agree with TRBD2. Per the germline V gene, CDR1 is SGHVS and CDR2 is FQNEAQ. There are 15 residues in the CDR3. V was pared by 5 bases and J by 2 bases, with 7 bases of the junction left unmatched. CDR3 sequence: CASSQLAGRTYEQYF. The CDR3 DNA reads as TGTGCCAGCAGCCAGCTAGCGGGAAGGACCTACGAGCAGTACTTC. Filled out from reference TRBV7-8 and TRBJ2-7, the complete variable domain reads GAGVSQSPRYKVAKRGQDVALRCDPISGHVSLFWYQQALGQGPEFLTYFQNEAQLDKSGLPSDRFFAERPEGSVSTLKIQRTQQEDSAVYLCASSQLAGRTYEQYFGPGTRLTVT.

The chain recombines TRBV4-1 with TRBJ1-1, with a tentative D call TRBD1 (5 bases). Germline values: CDR1 MGHRA, CDR2 YSYEKL. The CDR3 spans 14 residues. Trimming left V 0 bases short and J 8 bases short, with 13 bases between. CDR3 amino acids: CASSQERRGHEAFF. The CDR3 nucleotides read TGCGCCAGCAGCCAAGAGCGGAGGGGCCACGAAGCTTTCTTT.

V gene TRBV2 combines with J gene TRBJ1-4; TRBD1 matches at 7 bases. V gave up 2 bases and J gave up 8 bases; unmatched junction bases: 8. CDR3 length equals 15 residues. Germline V CDR1 and CDR2: SNHLY, FYNNEI. CDR3 amino acids: CASSEQAGGIEKLFF. For the CDR3, the DNA is TGTGCCAGCAGTGAACAGGCAGGGGGTATCGAAAAACTGTTTTTT.

This clone was recorded only once. This chain joins TRBV11-1 and TRBJ2-7, with D hard to call. The CDR3 length is 13 residues. The germline V and J ends were trimmed by 3 bases and 2 bases, with 8 bases remaining between them. Germline CDR1 SGHAT, CDR2 FQDESV (reference sequence). CDR3 amino acids: CASSLRLPYEQYF. CDR3 DNA: TGTGCCAGCAGCTTGAGGCTCCCCTACGAGCAGTACTTC.

This sequence joins TRBV6-5 and TRBJ2-7; 7 bases align to TRBD1. After removal of 8 bases from V and 0 bases from J, the junction contained 4 bases not matched to a gene. The CDR3 is 13 amino acids. Germline CDR1 reads MNHEY; CDR2 reads SVGAGI. CDR3 sequence (DNA): TGTGCCAGCGGACAGGCGGACTCCTACGAGCAGTACTTC. Translating gives CASGQADSYEQYF.

The chain joins TRBV30 to TRBJ1-6; no reliable D call. Germline CDR1 GTSNPN, CDR2 SVGIG (reference sequence). This CDR3 has 12 amino acids. V was pared by 4 bases and J by 3 bases, with 4 bases between. The CDR3 is CAWKDYNSPLHF. CDR3 DNA: TGTGCCTGGAAGGACTATAATTCACCCCTCCACTTT.

The genes are TRBV19 and TRBJ2-2; possible D gene TRBD2, 5 bases. Per the germline V gene, CDR1 is LNHDA and CDR2 is SQIVND (reference sequence). This CDR3 spans 15 amino acids. V shed 6 bases and J shed 1 base, with 12 bases lying between them. The CDR3 region is CASRRDRVNTGELFF. The DNA of the CDR3 is TGTGCCAGTAGGAGGGATAGGGTGAACACCGGGGAGCTGTTTTTT.

The chain links TRBV23-1 to TRBJ2-5; D is ambiguous. TRBV23-1 is an ORF, and what it does is uncertain. The CDR3 is 15 amino acids. Trimming took 1 base from V and 1 from J, leaving 10 bases between them. DNA for the CDR3: TGCGCCAGCAGTCAATTAGTCACGAGCCAAGAGACCCAGTACTTC. This encodes CASSQLVTSQETQYF.